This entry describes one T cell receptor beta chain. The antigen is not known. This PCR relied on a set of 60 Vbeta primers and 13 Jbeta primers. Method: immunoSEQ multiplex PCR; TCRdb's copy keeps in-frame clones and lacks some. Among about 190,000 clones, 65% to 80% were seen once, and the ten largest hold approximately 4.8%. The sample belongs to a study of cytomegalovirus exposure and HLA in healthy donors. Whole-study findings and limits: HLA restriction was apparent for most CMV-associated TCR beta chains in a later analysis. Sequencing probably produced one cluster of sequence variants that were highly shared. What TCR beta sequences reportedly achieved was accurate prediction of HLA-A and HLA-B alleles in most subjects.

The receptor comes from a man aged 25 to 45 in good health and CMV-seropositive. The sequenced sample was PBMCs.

The chain's CDR3 is CASSYSRAGESTDTQYF. The CDR3 DNA follows: TGTGCCAGCAGTTACTCGAGGGCGGGGGAAAGCACAGATACGCAGTATTTT. The gene calls are TRBV6-7 and TRBJ2-3, with TRBD2 matching over 7 bases. TRBV6-7 is classed as an ORF, of uncertain function. This CDR3 region has 17 residues. After removal of 0 bases from V and 0 bases from J, the junction contained 6 bases not matched to a gene.